Sequencing of this TCR beta chain was carried out in a study of blood T cell repertoires in COVID-19. Germline trimming cut 4 bases from V and 3 bases from J; bases unmatched to any gene: 7. CDR3 length: 16 residues. Germline loops: CDR1 KGHSH, CDR2 LQKENI. Per the original data handling: The authors estimated nucleated cell counts from reference gene primer amplification. Measured with immunoSEQ multiplex PCR; TCRdb has only the in-frame clones, and not every one. From that table come the V and J calls and clone size; the DNA was used to work out D and trimming. The sample contains under 250,000 clones, about 84% of which appear only once.

The rearrangement uses TRBV18 and TRBJ1-5, with 9 bases identical to TRBD1. The sample comprised peripheral blood. The TCR was taken from an elderly man with acute or convalescent COVID-19. The CDR3: CASSLGTGWVNQPQHF. DNA of the CDR3: TGTGCCAGCTCACTGGGGACAGGGTGGGTCAATCAGCCCCAGCATTTT.